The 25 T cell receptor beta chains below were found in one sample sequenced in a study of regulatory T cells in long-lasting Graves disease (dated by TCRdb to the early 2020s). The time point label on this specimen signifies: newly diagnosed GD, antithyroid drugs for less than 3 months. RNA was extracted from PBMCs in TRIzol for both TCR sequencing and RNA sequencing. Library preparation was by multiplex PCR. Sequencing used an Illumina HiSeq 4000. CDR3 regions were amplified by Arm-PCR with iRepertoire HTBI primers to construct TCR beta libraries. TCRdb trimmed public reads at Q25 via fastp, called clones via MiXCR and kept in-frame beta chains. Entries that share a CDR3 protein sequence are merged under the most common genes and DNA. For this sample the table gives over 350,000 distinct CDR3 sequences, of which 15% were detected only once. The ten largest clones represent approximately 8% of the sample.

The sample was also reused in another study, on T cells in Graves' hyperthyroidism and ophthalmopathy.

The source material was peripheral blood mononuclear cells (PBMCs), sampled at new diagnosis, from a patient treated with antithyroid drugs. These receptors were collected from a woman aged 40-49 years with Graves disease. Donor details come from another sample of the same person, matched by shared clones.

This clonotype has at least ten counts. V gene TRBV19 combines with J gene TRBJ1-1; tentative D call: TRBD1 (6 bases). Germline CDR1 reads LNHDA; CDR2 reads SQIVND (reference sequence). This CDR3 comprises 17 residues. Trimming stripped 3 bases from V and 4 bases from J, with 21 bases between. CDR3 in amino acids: CASSMRRNRDWGTEAFF. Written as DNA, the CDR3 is TGTGCCAGTAGTATGAGGCGAAACAGGGACTGGGGCACTGAAGCTTTCTTT. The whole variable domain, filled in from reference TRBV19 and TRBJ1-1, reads DGGITQSPKYLFRKEGQNVTLSCEQNLNHDAMYWYRQDPGQGLRLIYYSQIVNDFQKGDIAEGYSVSREKKESFPLTVTSAQKNPTAFYLCASSMRRNRDWGTEAFFGQGTRLTVV.

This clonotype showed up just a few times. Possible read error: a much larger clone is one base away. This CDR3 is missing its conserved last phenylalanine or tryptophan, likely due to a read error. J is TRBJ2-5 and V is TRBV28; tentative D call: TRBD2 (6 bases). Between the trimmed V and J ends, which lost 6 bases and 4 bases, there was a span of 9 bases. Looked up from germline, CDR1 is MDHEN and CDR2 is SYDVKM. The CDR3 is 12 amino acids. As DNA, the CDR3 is TGTGCCAGCAGGATGGGAGGAGAGACCCAGTACCTC. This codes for CASRMGGETQYL.

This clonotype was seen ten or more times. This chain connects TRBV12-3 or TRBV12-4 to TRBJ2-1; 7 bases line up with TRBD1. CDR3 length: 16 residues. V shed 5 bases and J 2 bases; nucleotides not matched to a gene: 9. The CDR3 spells CASSDGTVLAYNEQFF. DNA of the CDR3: TGTGCCAGCAGTGACGGGACAGTGCTAGCCTACAATGAGCAGTTCTTC.

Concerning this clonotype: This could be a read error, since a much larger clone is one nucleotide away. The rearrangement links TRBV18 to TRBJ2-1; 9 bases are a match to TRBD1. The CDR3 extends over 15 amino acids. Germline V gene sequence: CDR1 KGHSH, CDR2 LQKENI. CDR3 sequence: CASPPPGQGGNEQFF. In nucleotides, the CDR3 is TGTGCCAGCCCACCGCCGGGACAGGGCGGCAATGAGCAGTTCTTC.

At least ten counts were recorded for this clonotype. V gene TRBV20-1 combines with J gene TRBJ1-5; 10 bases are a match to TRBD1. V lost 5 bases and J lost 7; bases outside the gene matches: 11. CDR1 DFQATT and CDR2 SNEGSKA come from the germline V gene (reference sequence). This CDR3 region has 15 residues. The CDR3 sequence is CSARGTGDPRQPQHF. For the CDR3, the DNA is TGCAGTGCTCGCGGGACAGGGGACCCCCGACAGCCCCAGCATTTT.

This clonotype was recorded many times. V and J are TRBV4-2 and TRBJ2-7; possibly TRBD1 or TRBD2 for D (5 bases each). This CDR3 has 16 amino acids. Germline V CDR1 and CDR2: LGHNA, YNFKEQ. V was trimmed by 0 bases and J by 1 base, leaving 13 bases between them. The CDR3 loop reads CASSQERDPPSYEQYF. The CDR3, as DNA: TGTGCCAGCAGCCAAGAACGGGACCCACCATCCTACGAGCAGTACTTC.

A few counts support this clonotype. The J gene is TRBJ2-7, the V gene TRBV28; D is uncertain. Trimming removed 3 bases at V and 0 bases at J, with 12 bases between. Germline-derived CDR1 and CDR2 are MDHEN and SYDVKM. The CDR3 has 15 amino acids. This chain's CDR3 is CASSLGWRASYEQYF. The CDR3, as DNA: TGTGCCAGCAGTTTGGGCTGGCGCGCCTCCTACGAGCAGTACTTC.

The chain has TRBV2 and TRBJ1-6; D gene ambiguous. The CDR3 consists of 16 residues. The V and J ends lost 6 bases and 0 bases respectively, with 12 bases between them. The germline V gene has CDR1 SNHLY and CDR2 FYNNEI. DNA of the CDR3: TGTGCCAGCAGGAACAGTCTTAGCTCCTATAATTCACCCCTCCACTTT. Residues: CASRNSLSSYNSPLHF.

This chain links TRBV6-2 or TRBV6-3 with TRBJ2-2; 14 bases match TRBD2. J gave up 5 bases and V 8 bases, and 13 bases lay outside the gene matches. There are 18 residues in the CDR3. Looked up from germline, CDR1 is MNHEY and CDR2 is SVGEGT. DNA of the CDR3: TGTGCCAGCGGGTTTCCGGGACTAGCGGGAGATGGGACCGGGGAGCTGTTTTTT. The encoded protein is CASGFPGLAGDGTGELFF.

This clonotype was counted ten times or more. The CDR3, as DNA: TGTGCCAGCAGTTTATTGGCAGGGGAAACCTACGAGCAGTACTTC. Its protein product is CASSLLAGETYEQYF. The rearrangement joins TRBV12-3 or TRBV12-4 to TRBJ2-7; tentatively, D is TRBD1 (6 bases). The V end was cut by 2 bases, the J end by 2 bases, with 13 bases between. CDR3 length: 15 amino acids.

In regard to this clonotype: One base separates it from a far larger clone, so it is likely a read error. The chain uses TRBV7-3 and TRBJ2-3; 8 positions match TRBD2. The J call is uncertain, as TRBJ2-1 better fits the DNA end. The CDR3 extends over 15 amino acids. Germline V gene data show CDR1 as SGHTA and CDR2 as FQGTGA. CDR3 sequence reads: CASGPDGGAYNEQFF. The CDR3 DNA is TGTGCCAGCGGCCCGGACGGGGGGGCTTACAATGAGCAGTTCTTC.

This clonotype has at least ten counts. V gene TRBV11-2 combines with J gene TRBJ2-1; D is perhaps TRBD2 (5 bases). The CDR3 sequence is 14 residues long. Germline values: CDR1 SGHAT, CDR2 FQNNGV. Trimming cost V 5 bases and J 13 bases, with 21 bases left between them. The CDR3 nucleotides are TGTGCCAGCAGCCTGTTTCCCCGGAGAGAGGGACAGTTCTTC. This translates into CASSLFPRREGQFF.

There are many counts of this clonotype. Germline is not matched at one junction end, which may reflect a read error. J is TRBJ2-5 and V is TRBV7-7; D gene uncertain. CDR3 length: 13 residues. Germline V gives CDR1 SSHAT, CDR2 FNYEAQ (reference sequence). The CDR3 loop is CASSPLRKETQYF. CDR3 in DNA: TGTGCTAGCAGCCCCCTTAGGAAGGAGACCCAGTACTTC.

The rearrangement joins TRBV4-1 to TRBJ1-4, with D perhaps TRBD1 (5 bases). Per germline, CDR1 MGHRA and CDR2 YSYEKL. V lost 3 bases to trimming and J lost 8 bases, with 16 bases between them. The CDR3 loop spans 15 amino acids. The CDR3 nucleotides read TGCGCCAGCAGCCACCGGGACGGTGGGGACGAAAAACTGTTTTTT. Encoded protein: CASSHRDGGDEKLFF.

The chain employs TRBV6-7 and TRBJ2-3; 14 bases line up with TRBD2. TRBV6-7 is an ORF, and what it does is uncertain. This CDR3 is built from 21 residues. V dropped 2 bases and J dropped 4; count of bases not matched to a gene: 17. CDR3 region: CASSYLRTSGRTKARADTQYF. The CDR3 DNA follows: TGTGCCAGCAGTTACCTCCGGACTAGCGGGAGGACAAAGGCGCGCGCAGATACGCAGTATTTT.

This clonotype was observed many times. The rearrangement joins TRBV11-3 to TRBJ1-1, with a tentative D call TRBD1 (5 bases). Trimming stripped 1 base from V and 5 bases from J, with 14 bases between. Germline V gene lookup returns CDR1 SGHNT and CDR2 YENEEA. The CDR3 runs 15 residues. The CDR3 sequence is CASSLANWGRTEAFF. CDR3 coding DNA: TGTGCCAGCAGCTTAGCCAACTGGGGCAGAACTGAAGCTTTCTTT. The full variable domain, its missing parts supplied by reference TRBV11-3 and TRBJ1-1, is EAGVVQSPRYKIIEKKQPVAFWCNPISGHNTLYWYLQNLGQGPELLIRYENEEAVDDSQLPKDRFSAERLKGVDSTLKIQPAELGDSAVYLCASSLANWGRTEAFFGQGTRLTVV.

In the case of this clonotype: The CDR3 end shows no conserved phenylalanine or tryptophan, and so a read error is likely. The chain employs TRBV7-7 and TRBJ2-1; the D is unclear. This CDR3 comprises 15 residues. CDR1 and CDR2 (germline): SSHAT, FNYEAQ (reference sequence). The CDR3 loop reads CASSLGGASYNEQFS. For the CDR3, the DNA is TGTGCTAGCAGCTTAGGCGGAGCCTCCTACAATGAGCAGTTCTCC.

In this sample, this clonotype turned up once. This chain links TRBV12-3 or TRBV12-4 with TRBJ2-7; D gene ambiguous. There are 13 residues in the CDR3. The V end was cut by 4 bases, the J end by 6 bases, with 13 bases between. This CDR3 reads CASSSAGPGEQYF. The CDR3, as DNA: TGTGCCAGCAGTTCGGCCGGGCCGGGCGAGCAGTACTTC.

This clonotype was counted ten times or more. The CDR3 nucleotides read TGTGCCAGCAGCTTAGAGTCGAGAAGGTTGAAAGACAATGAGCAGTTCTTC. Translated: CASSLESRRLKDNEQFF. V gene TRBV7-8 combines with J gene TRBJ2-1; D is unclear. Germline lookup yields CDR1 SGHVS and CDR2 FQNEAQ. With 1 base removed from V and 5 bases from J, the gap between germline ends came to 18 bases. CDR3 length: 17 amino acids.

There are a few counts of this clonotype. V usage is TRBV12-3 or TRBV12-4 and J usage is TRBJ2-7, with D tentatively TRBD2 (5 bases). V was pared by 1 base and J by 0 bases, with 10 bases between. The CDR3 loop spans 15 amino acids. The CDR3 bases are TGTGCCAGCAGTTTAGTGTACAGCGGCTCCTACGAGCAGTACTTC. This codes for CASSLVYSGSYEQYF.

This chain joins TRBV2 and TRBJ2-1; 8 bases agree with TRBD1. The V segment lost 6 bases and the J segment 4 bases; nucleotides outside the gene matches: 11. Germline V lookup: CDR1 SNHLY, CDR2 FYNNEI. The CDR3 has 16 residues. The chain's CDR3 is CASRAPGQEPYNEQFF. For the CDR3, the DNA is TGTGCCAGCAGGGCACCGGGACAGGAACCTTACAATGAGCAGTTCTTC.

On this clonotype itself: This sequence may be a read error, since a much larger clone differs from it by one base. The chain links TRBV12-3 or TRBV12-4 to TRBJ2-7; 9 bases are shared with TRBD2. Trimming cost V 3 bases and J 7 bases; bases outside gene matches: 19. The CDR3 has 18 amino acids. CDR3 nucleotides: TGTGCCAGCAGTTTTGTCGTCTGGCGGGAGGGGCACTACAATGAGCAGTACTTC. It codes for CASSFVVWREGHYNEQYF.

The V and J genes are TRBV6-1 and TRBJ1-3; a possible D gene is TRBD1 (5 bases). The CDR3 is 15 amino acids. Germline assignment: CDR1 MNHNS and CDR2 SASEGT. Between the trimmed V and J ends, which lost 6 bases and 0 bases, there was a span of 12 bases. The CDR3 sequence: CASRTAPNSGNTIYF. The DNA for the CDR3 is TGTGCCAGCAGGACAGCTCCTAACTCTGGAAACACCATATATTTT.

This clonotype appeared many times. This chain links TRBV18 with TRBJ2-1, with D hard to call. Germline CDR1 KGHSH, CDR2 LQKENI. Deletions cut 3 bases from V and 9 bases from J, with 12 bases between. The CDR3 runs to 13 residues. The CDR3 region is CASSPLEGGEQFF. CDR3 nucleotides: TGTGCCAGCTCACCCCTAGAAGGCGGTGAGCAGTTCTTC.

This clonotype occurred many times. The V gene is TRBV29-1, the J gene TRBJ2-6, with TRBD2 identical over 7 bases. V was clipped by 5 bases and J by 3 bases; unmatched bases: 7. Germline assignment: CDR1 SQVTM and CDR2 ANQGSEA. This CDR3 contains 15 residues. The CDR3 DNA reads TGCAGCGTTCGGATTGGGGGGGTTGGGGCCAACGTCCTGACTTTC. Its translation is CSVRIGGVGANVLTF.